The clone carrying this TCR beta chain was recorded once. Clones were sequenced by immunoSEQ multiplex PCR, and TCRdb holds only the in-frame ones, with some missing. In the table there are fewer than 100,000 clones, 65% to 85% of which are singletons. Looked up from germline, CDR1 is ENHRY and CDR2 is SYGVKD. The CDR3 runs 16 residues. Trimming cost V 11 bases and J 5 bases, with 27 bases left between them. The record originates from a study of PD-1 blockade in mismatch repair-deficient tumors. TCRs were sequenced from a few patients responding to pembrolizumab. The receptor was derived from an adult with mismatch repair-deficient cancer. Material: peripheral blood, obtained 12 weeks after starting pembrolizumab. V and J are TRBV10-3 and TRBJ1-1, with unresolved D. The CDR3 is CAVTNPPSGSATEAFF. In nucleotides, the CDR3 is TGTGCCGTAACGAACCCCCCATCTGGGTCGGCGACTGAAGCTTTCTTT.